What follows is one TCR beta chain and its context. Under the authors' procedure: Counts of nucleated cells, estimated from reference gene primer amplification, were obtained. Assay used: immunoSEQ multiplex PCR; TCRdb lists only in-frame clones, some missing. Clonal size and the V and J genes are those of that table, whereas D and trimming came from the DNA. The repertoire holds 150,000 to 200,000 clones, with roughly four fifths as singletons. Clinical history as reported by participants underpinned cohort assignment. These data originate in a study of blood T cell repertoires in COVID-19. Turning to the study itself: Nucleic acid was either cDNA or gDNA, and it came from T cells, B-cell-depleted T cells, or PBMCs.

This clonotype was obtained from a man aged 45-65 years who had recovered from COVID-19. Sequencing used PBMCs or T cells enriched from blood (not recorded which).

The CDR3 bases are TGCAGCGTCGCCCGGACAGGGGGGGATCAGCCCCAGCATTTT. It yields the protein CSVARTGGDQPQHF. The V gene is TRBV29-1, the J gene TRBJ1-5, with 10 nucleotides matching TRBD1. The germline gives CDR1 SQVTM, CDR2 ANQGSEA. V lost 6 bases and J lost 5; bases outside the gene matches: 7. CDR3 length equals 14 residues.